These 9 T cell receptor beta chains originate from one sample sequenced in a study of blood T cells in healthy people across ages. A second PCR of 7 to 11 cycles used a sample-barcoded 5' primer and a J-beta primer mix. TCRdb reprocessed the 5' RACE reads with MiXCR, giving one entry per CDR3 protein. The sample records around 580,000 distinct CDR3 sequences, about 45% being singletons. The sequenced sample was blood. The receptors stem from a man older than 75 in good health.

CDR3 amino acids: CASSYSGRLVEKLFF. As DNA, the CDR3 is TGTGCCAGCAGTTACTCAGGCCGATTAGTAGAAAAACTGTTTTTT. V gene TRBV6-6 combines with J gene TRBJ1-4; the D is unclear. The CDR3 has 15 amino acids. Germline lookup yields CDR1 MNHNY and CDR2 SVGAGI (reference sequence). V lost 0 bases and J lost 8, with 13 bases in between.

Only a few counts were recorded for this clonotype. The chain has TRBV5-1 and TRBJ1-2; the D is unclear. Germline V gene data show CDR1 as SGHRS and CDR2 as YFSETQ. The CDR3 sequence is 15 residues long. V was clipped by 3 bases and J by 3 bases, with 15 bases between them. Here the CDR3 reads CASSSDGAPYYGYTF. CDR3 bases: TGCGCCAGCAGCTCGGACGGAGCCCCCTACTATGGCTACACCTTC.

As for this clonotype: A much larger clone differs from this one at a single base, so this may be a read error. CDR3 amino acids: CASSYLQDTEAFF. DNA for the CDR3: TGTGCCAGCAGTTACCTCCAGGACACTGAAGCTTTCTTT. J is TRBJ1-1 and V is TRBV6-6; D not certain. Germline V gene sequence: CDR1 MNHNY, CDR2 SVGAGI (reference sequence). The V gene lost 2 bases and the J gene lost 3 bases, with 7 bases spanning the gap. The CDR3 length is 13 residues.

Only a few counts were recorded for this clonotype. The V gene is TRBV20-1, the J gene TRBJ2-1, with D perhaps matching TRBD2 (6 bases). This CDR3 comprises 13 residues. The V gene lost 6 bases and the J gene lost 3 bases, with 12 bases spanning the gap. Germline values: CDR1 DFQATT, CDR2 SNEGSKA (reference sequence). CDR3 loop: CSAPSDYYNEQFF. The CDR3 DNA reads TGCAGTGCCCCCTCGGACTACTACAATGAGCAGTTCTTC.

This clonotype was recorded many times. This chain uses TRBV6-5 with TRBJ2-7; 12 positions match TRBD2. Per germline, CDR1 MNHEY and CDR2 SVGAGI. V lost 2 bases and J lost 2; bases outside the gene matches: 4. The CDR3 contains 16 residues. The CDR3 sequence is CASSYRRLAGAYEQYF. For the CDR3, the DNA is TGTGCCAGCAGTTACCGAAGACTAGCGGGAGCCTACGAGCAGTACTTC.

The sample holds many counts of this clonotype. This chain connects TRBV7-9 to TRBJ2-7; D is possibly TRBD1 (5 bases). Germline V gives CDR1 SEHNR, CDR2 FQNEAQ (reference sequence). The CDR3 length is 13 residues. V shed 5 bases and J shed 7 bases, with 15 bases lying between them. The CDR3 loop is CASSLQTEGEQYF. Here the CDR3 DNA reads TGTGCCAGCAGCCTCCAGACAGAAGGGGAGCAGTACTTC.

V gene TRBV14 combines with J gene TRBJ1-2; no reliable D call. With 0 bases removed from V and 6 bases from J, the gap between germline ends came to 8 bases. Germline CDR1 and CDR2: SGHDN and FVKESK. The length of the CDR3 is 13 residues. This CDR3 is CASSQDAGHGYTF. The CDR3, as DNA: TGTGCCAGCAGCCAAGATGCGGGCCATGGCTACACCTTC.

J is TRBJ2-5 and V is TRBV6-5; D is unresolved. This CDR3 has 11 residues. V was pared by 5 bases and J by 11 bases, with 12 bases between. CDR1 and CDR2 (germline): MNHEY, SVGAGI. This CDR3 is CASSPGNGQYF. The CDR3 DNA reads as TGTGCCAGCAGTCCCGGTAATGGGCAGTACTTC.

The CDR3 protein is CAISDTSGAGDTQYF. CDR3 coding DNA: TGTGCCATCAGTGACACGAGCGGGGCCGGAGATACGCAGTATTTT. The chain is built from TRBV10-3 and TRBJ2-3, with TRBD2 identical over 7 bases. Unmatched junction bases numbered 8, after V lost 3 bases and J lost 5 bases. The CDR3 length is 15 residues. Germline CDR1 reads ENHRY; CDR2 reads SYGVKD.